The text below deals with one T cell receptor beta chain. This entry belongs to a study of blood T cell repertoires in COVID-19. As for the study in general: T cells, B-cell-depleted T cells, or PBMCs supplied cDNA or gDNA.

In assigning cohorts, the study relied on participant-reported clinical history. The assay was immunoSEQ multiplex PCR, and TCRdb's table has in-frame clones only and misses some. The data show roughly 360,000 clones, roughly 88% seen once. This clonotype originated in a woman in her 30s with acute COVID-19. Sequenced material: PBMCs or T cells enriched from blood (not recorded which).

CDR3 nucleotides: TGTGCCAGCAGCAAAGTGGGTCGACAGGGTAGAACTGAAGCTTTCTTT. This translates into CASSKVGRQGRTEAFF. The chain joins TRBV21-1 to TRBJ1-1; the D call of TRBD1 is as the table states it, not checked on the DNA. TRBV21-1 counts as a pseudogene. The CDR3 contains 16 residues.